Included here is one T cell receptor beta chain sequence, with context. Its antigen remains undetermined. Nothing much larger sits one base from this clone, and base qualities are not available. Participants in the prospective study were enrolled through a virtual design, were aged roughly 18 to 100 years, and lived in 24 United States geographic areas. To assign participants to cohorts, the prospective study relied on clinical history that participants themselves reported in a screening survey and a study questionnaire. In the prospective study, mobile phlebotomists collected whole blood, serum and a nasopharyngeal or oropharyngeal swab from each participant. Participants in the prospective study had the option to provide additional blood draws and questionnaires over a roughly 2-month period. Blood samples from the prospective study were shipped frozen or at room temperature prior to DNA extraction.

TCRbeta CDR3 regions were amplified from genomic DNA using the immunoSEQ Assay, a bias-controlled multiplex PCR. In the paper's pipeline: The number of nucleated cells in each sample was estimated from the amplification of reference gene primers within the assay. To quantify the absolute abundance of each unique TCRbeta CDR3 rearrangement, sequence reads were collapsed and filtered. For each sample, productive Simpson clonality was calculated as the square root of Simpson's diversity index across productive rearrangements. The immuneACCESS repertoire file appears here via TCRdb, limited to in-frame rearrangements. These files lack a portion of the clones; in checked studies, under half of the deficit traces to unresolved V genes, and the cause of the others is not known. The V and J calls and clone size come from that table; D and trimming were worked out from the DNA. This sample holds 200,000 to 250,000 clones; around 86% were observed only once. The leading ten clones occupy more than 3.5% of the sample.

This entry is derived from a study of blood T cell repertoires in COVID-19 (dated by TCRdb to 2018 to 2020). With respect to the entire study: Samples covering the acute and convalescent phases of COVID-19 were provided by collaborators in the United States, Italy and Spain. The prospective study material was composed of cDNA or gDNA derived from T cells, B-cell-depleted T cells, or PBMCs. The dataset comprised deeply sampled blood TCRbeta repertoires from subjects exposed to, actively infected with, or recovered from COVID-19. The repertoires were released in a freely available public database meant as a resource for research on the immune response to SARS-CoV-2. Samples were obtained from the ongoing ImmuneRACE study (first 160 participants) and from 1,000 to 1,500 subjects provided by 6 global collaborators. Sample metadata almost always included a de-identified subject ID, COVID-19 status, age in years and sex. HLA class I and class II types, where available, came from metadata supplied by the sample provider rather than from assay-based typing. The paper as a whole reports these results and caveats: How much clinical and demographic metadata was included differed by source and by participant, and the metadata was provided uncurated.

The germline V gene specifies SGHRS as CDR1 and YFSETQ as CDR2. Unmatched junction bases come to 4, with V trimmed by 4 bases and J by 4 bases. From cysteine to phenylalanine, the CDR3 is 14 amino acids long. Only the CDR3 DNA stays, 42 bases, in frame from base 1. Specimen: PBMCs or T cells enriched from blood (not recorded which). This chain joins TRBV5-1 to TRBJ1-2, with 10 bases aligning to TRBD1. The receptor comes from a woman in her thirties or forties with acute COVID-19. The nucleotide sequence is given as TGCGCCAGCAGCCCGGGGGACAGGGGCTATGGCTACACCTTC. Its product reads: CASSPGDRGYGYTF.